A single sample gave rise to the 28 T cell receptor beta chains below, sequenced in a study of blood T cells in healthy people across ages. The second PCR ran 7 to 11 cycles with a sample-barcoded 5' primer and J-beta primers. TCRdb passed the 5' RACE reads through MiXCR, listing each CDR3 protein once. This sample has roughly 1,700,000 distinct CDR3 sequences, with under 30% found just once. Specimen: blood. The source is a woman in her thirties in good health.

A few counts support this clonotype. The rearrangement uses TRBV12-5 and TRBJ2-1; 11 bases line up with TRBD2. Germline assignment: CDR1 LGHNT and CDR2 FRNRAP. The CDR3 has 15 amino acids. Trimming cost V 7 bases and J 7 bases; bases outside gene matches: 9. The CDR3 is CASEDSGRVRNEQFF. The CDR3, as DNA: TGTGCTAGTGAGGATAGCGGGAGGGTGAGGAATGAGCAGTTCTTC.

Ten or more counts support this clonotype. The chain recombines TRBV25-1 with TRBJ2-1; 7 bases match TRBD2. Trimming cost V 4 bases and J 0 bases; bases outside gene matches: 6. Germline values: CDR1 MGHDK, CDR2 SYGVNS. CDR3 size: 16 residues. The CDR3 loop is CASSVQTSDSYNEQFF. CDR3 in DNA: TGTGCCAGCAGTGTACAAACTAGCGACTCCTACAATGAGCAGTTCTTC.

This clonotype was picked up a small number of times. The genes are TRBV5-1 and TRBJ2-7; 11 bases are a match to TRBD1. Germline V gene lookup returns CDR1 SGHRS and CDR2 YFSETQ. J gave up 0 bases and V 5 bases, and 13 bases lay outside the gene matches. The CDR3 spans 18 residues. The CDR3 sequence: CASRAGTGGVGDSYEQYF. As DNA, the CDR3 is TGCGCCAGCAGGGCCGGGACAGGGGGAGTTGGGGACTCCTACGAGCAGTACTTC.

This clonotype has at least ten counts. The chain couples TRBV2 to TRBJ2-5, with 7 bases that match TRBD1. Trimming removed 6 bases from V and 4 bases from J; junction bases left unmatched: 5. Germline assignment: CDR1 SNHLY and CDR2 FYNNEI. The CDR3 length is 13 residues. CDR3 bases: TGTGCCAGCAGGACAGGGAGTGGAGAGACCCAGTACTTC. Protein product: CASRTGSGETQYF.

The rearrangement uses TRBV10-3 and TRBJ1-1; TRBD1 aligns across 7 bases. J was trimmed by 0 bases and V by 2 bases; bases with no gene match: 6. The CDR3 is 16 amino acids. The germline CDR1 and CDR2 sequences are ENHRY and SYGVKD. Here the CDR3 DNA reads TGTGCCATCAGTGAGGGGGGACAGATATTGAACACTGAAGCTTTCTTT. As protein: CAISEGGQILNTEAFF.

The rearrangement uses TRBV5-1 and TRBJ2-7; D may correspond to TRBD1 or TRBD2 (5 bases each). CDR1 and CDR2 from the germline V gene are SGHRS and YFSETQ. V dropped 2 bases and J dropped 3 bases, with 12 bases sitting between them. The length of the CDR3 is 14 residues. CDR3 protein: CASSLRGEYYEQYF. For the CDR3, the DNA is TGCGCCAGCAGCTTAAGAGGGGAGTACTACGAGCAGTACTTC. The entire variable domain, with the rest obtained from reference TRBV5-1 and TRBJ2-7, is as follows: KAGVTQTPRYLIKTRGQQVTLSCSPISGHRSVSWYQQTPGQGLQFLFEYFSETQRNKGNFPGRFSGRQFSNSRSEMNVSTLELGDSALYLCASSLRGEYYEQYFGPGTRLTVT.

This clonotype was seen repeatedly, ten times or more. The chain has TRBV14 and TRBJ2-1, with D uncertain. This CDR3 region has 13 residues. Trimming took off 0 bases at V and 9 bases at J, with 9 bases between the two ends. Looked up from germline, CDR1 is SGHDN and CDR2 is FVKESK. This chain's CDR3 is CASSQEVGGEQFF. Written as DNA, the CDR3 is TGTGCCAGCAGCCAAGAAGTGGGTGGTGAGCAGTTCTTC.

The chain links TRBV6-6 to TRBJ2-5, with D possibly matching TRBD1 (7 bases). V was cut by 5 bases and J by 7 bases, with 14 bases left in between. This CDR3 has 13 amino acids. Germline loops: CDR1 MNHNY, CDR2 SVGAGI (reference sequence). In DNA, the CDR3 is TGTGCCAGCAGTGGGACAGCCGGGGGGACCCAGTACTTC. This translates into CASSGTAGGTQYF.

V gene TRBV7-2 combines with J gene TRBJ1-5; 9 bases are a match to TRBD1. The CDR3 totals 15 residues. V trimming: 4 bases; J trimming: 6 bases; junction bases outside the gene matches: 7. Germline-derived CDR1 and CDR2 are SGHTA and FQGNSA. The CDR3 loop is CASSSQQGARQPQHF. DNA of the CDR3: TGTGCCAGCAGCTCCCAACAGGGGGCGCGTCAGCCCCAGCATTTT.

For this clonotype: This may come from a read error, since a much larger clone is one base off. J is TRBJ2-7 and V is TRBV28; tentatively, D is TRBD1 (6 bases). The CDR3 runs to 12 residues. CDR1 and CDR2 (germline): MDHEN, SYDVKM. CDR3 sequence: CASSTGQYELYF. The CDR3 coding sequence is TGTGCCAGCAGTACCGGACAGTACGAGCTGTACTTC.

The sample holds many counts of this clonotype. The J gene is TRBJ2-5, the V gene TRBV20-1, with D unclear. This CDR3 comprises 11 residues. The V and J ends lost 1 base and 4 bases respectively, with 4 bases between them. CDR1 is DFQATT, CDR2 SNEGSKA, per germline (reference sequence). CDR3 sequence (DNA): TGCAGTGCTAGAGTCCGAGAGACCCAGTACTTC. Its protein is CSARVRETQYF.

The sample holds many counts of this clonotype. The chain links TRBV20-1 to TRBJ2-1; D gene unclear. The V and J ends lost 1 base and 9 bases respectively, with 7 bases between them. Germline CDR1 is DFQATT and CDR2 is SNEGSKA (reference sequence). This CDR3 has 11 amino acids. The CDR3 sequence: CSARAFTEQFF. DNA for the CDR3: TGCAGTGCTAGAGCTTTTACTGAGCAGTTCTTC.

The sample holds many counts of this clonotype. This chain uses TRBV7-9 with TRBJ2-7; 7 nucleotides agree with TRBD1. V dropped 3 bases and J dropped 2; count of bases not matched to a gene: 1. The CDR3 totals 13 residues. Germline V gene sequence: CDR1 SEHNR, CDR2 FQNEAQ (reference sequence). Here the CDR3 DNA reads TGTGCCAGCAGCTTTCAGGGGGCCTACGAGCAGTACTTC. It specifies CASSFQGAYEQYF.

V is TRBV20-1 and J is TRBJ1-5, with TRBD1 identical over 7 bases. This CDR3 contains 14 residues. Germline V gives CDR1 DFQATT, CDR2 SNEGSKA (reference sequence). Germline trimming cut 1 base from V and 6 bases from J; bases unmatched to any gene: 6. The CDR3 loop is CSARATGAGQPQHF. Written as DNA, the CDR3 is TGCAGTGCTAGAGCTACAGGGGCAGGTCAGCCCCAGCATTTT.

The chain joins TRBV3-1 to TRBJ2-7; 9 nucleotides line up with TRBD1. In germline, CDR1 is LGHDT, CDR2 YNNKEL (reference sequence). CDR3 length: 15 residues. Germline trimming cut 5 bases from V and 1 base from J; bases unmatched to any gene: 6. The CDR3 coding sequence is TGTGCCAGCAGCGGACGGGACAGGGTGTCCTACGAGCAGTACTTC. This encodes CASSGRDRVSYEQYF.

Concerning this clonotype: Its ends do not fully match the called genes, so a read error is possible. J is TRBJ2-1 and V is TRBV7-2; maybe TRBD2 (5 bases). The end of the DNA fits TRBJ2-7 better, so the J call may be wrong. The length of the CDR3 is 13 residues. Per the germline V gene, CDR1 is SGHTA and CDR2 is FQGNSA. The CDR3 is CVSSLRRPGEQYF. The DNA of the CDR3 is TGTGTCAGCAGCTTGAGGAGGCCGGGCGAGCAGTACTTC.

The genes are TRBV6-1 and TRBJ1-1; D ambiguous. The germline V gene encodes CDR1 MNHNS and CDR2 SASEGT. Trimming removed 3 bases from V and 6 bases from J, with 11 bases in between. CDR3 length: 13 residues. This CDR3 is CASSDLRPSEAFF. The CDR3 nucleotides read TGTGCCAGCAGTGATCTCCGTCCCTCTGAAGCTTTCTTT.

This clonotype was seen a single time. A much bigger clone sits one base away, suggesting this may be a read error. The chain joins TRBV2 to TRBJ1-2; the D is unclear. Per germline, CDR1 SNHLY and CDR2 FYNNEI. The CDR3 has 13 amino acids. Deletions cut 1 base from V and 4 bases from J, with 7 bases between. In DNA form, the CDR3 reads TGTGCCAGCAGTGAAGGCAGGTTCTATGGCTACACCTTC. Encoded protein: CASSEGRFYGYTF.

The CDR3 DNA reads TGTGCCAGCAGTGGCGGACCTCGACCGGGAAAACTGTTTTTT. Encoded protein: CASSGGPRPGKLFF. This sequence joins TRBV7-2 and TRBJ1-4; D remains unclear. The CDR3 loop spans 14 amino acids. Germline CDR1 is SGHTA and CDR2 is FQGNSA. V lost 6 bases and J 10 bases, leaving 18 bases between the germline ends.

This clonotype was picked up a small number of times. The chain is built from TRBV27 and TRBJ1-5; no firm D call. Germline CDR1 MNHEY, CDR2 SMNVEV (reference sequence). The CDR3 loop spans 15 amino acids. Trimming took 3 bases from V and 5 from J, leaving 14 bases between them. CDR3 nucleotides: TGTGCCAGCAGTTTCATGGCAGCGAAGGATCAGCCCCAGCATTTT. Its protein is CASSFMAAKDQPQHF.

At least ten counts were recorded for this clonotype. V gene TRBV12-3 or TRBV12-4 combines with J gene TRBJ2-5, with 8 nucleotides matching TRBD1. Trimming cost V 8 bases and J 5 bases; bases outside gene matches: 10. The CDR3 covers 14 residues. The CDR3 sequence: CASSWQGARETQYF. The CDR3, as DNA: TGTGCCAGCTCCTGGCAGGGGGCGAGGGAGACCCAGTACTTC.

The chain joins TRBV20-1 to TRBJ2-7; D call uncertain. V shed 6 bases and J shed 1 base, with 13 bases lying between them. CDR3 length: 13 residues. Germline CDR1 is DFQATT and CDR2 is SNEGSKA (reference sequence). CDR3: CSALPPSSYEQYF. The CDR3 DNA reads TGCAGTGCCCTCCCGCCAAGTTCCTACGAGCAGTACTTC.

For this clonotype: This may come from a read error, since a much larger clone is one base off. The CDR3 reads CAGSPGFGFSYEQYF. The CDR3 bases are TGCGCCGGCAGCCCCGGATTCGGCTTCTCCTACGAGCAGTACTTC. The rearrangement links TRBV5-1 to TRBJ2-7, with D uncertain. The CDR3 is 15 residues long. Germline values: CDR1 SGHRS, CDR2 YFSETQ.

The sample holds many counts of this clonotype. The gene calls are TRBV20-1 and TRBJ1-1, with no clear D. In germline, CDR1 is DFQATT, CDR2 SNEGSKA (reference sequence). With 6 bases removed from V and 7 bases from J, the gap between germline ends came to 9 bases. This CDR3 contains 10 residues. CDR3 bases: TGCAGTGCCGCCCGCGGTGAAGCTTTCTTT. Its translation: CSAARGEAFF.

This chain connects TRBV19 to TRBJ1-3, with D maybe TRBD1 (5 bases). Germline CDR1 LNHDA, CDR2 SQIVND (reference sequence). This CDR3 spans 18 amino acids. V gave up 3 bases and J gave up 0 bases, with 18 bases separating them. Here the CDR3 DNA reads TGTGCCAGTAGTATGAGGTACGGGGCACCAAGCTCTGGAAACACCATATATTTT. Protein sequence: CASSMRYGAPSSGNTIYF.

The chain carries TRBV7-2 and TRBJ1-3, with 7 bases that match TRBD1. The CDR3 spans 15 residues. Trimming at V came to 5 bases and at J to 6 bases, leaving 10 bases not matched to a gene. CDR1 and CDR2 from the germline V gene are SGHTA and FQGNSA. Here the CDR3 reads CASSLSPTGINTIYF. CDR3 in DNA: TGTGCCAGCAGCCTATCCCCGACAGGGATAAACACCATATATTTT.

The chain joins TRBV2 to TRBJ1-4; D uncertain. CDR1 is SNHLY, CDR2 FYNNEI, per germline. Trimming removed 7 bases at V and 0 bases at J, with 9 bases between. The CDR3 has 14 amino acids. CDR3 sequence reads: CASTEDATNEKLFF. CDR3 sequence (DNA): TGTGCCAGCACAGAAGACGCAACTAATGAAAAACTGTTTTTT.

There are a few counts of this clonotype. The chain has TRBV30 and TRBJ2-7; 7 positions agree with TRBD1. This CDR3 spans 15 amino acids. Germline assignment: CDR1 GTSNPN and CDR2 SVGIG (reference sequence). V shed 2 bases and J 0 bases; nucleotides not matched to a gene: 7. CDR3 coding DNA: TGTGCCTGGAGTATTGAGACAGGGACCTCCTACGAGCAGTACTTC. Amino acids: CAWSIETGTSYEQYF.